A single sample is the source of the 30 T cell receptor beta chains below, sequenced in a study of cytomegalovirus exposure and HLA in healthy donors. The PCR contained 60 Vbeta and 13 Jbeta primers. Assay: immunoSEQ multiplex PCR; the TCRdb copy retains only in-frame clones and omits some. The sample yields 200,000 to 250,000 clones, roughly 82% seen once. Source material: PBMCs. Every receptor here comes from a woman between 35 and 50 years old in good health and CMV-seropositive.

CDR3 loop: CASSLEGQGAGLETQYF. The CDR3 DNA is TGCGCCAGCAGCTTGGAGGGACAGGGGGCAGGGTTGGAGACCCAGTACTTC. The rearrangement links TRBV5-1 to TRBJ2-5; 12 positions agree with TRBD1. The CDR3 covers 17 residues. Per the germline V gene, CDR1 is SGHRS and CDR2 is YFSETQ. V lost 0 bases to trimming and J lost 5 bases; unmatched junction nucleotides: 8.

This clone was recorded once. CDR3 loop: CASSLTGANTEAFF. The CDR3 DNA is TGTGCCAGCAGCTTAACGGGTGCAAACACTGAAGCTTTCTTT. J is TRBJ1-1 and V is TRBV7-6; unclear D gene. V lost 2 bases to trimming and J lost 2 bases, with 9 bases between them. Germline V gives CDR1 SGHVS, CDR2 FNYEAQ. The CDR3 sequence is 14 residues long.

Here the CDR3 DNA reads TGTGCCAGCAGCCCGAGAACTAGCGGGGGGGCCCGGGAGCAGTTCTTC. As protein: CASSPRTSGGAREQFF. The chain carries TRBV7-2 and TRBJ2-1; 13 nucleotides match TRBD2. Germline loops: CDR1 SGHTA, CDR2 FQGNSA. The CDR3 loop spans 16 amino acids. J gave up 10 bases and V 5 bases, and 11 bases lay outside the gene matches.

The V gene is TRBV13, the J gene TRBJ2-5; 7 nucleotides align to TRBD1. Germline lookup yields CDR1 PRHDT and CDR2 FYEKMQ (reference sequence). V trimming: 1 base; J trimming: 5 bases; junction bases outside the gene matches: 10. This CDR3 region has 16 residues. The chain's CDR3 is CASSLEGWQGVETQYF. CDR3 nucleotides: TGTGCCAGCAGCTTAGAAGGGTGGCAGGGGGTCGAGACCCAGTACTTC.

The chain joins TRBV27 to TRBJ2-7, with 10 nucleotides matching TRBD2. J lost 2 bases, V lost 5 bases, and 6 bases had no gene match. Germline V gene data show CDR1 as MNHEY and CDR2 as SMNVEV (reference sequence). This CDR3 spans 15 amino acids. The CDR3 region is CASSPLAGGTYEQYF. The DNA of the CDR3 is TGTGCCAGCAGTCCATTAGCGGGGGGCACCTACGAGCAGTACTTC.

The chain couples TRBV30 to TRBJ2-1; the match to TRBD2 covers 12 bases. Germline loops: CDR1 GTSNPN, CDR2 SVGIG (reference sequence). V trimming: 1 base; J trimming: 5 bases; junction bases outside the gene matches: 3. The CDR3 runs 15 residues. The chain's CDR3 is CAWSAGLAGNNEQFF. The CDR3 DNA follows: TGTGCCTGGAGTGCGGGACTAGCGGGCAACAATGAGCAGTTCTTC.

This clone was picked up a small number of times. This chain uses TRBV11-2 with TRBJ2-7; no clear D gene. The CDR3 totals 11 residues. V was cut by 5 bases and J by 2 bases, with 4 bases left in between. Germline assignment: CDR1 SGHAT and CDR2 FQNNGV. The CDR3 DNA reads TGTGCCAGCAGCCTCCCCTACGAGCAGTACTTC. It specifies CASSLPYEQYF.

The gene calls are TRBV6-5 and TRBJ2-7; 9 nucleotides match TRBD1. In germline, CDR1 is MNHEY, CDR2 SVGAGI. Trimming at V came to 5 bases and at J to 7 bases, leaving 9 bases not matched to a gene. This CDR3 has 14 residues. CDR3: CASSQGQGSEEQYF. The CDR3 region has the DNA TGTGCCAGCAGTCAAGGACAGGGGTCGGAAGAGCAGTACTTC.

This clone has only a few counts. The CDR3 reads CASSEPGQGNEQYF. In nucleotides, the CDR3 is TGTGCCAGCAGTGAGCCGGGACAGGGAAACGAGCAGTACTTC. The chain is built from TRBV6-1 and TRBJ2-5, with 9 bases lining up with TRBD1. The J call may be incorrect, as the DNA end agrees better with TRBJ2-7. Germline V gene data show CDR1 as MNHNS and CDR2 as SASEGT. The length of the CDR3 is 14 residues.

This chain links TRBV28 with TRBJ2-7; D unresolved. V lost 4 bases and J 4 bases, leaving 14 bases between the germline ends. Germline assignment: CDR1 MDHEN and CDR2 SYDVKM. The CDR3 has 14 residues. The CDR3 loop reads CASSSPGLAYEQYF. In DNA form, the CDR3 reads TGTGCCAGCAGTTCTCCGGGTTTAGCTTACGAGCAGTACTTC.

The chain is built from TRBV5-1 and TRBJ2-3, with 11 bases matching TRBD2. The CDR3 has 20 residues. The germline CDR1 and CDR2 sequences are SGHRS and YFSETQ. The V gene end was trimmed by 0 bases and the J gene end by 1 base; junction bases not matched to a gene: 13. CDR3 in amino acids: CASSLDLLAGDIGRTDTQYF. The CDR3 coding sequence is TGCGCCAGCAGCTTGGACCTACTAGCGGGGGATATAGGCCGCACAGATACGCAGTATTTT.

The chain employs TRBV5-4 and TRBJ2-2, with D perhaps matching TRBD1 (5 bases). Per the germline V gene, CDR1 is SGHNT and CDR2 is YYREEE (reference sequence). Trimming pared 4 bases from V and 6 bases from J, leaving 10 bases between. The CDR3 is made up of 13 amino acids. DNA for the CDR3: TGTGCCAGCAGCCCTCAGGGTGCCGGGGAGCTGTTTTTT. Protein: CASSPQGAGELFF.

The rearrangement joins TRBV5-6 to TRBJ2-5; 8 bases line up with TRBD2. This CDR3 has 17 residues. In germline, CDR1 is SGHDT, CDR2 YYEEEE. With V trimmed by 2 bases and J by 5 bases, 14 bases remained unmatched. The CDR3 nucleotides are TGTGCCAGCAGCTTTTACGTAAACGGGGGGGCGGGGGAGACCCAGTACTTC. Residues: CASSFYVNGGAGETQYF.

This clone was observed a single time. The V and J genes are TRBV25-1 and TRBJ1-2; TRBD1 aligns across 9 bases. J was trimmed by 3 bases and V by 8 bases; bases with no gene match: 7. The CDR3 spans 14 residues. CDR1 and CDR2 from the germline V gene are MGHDK and SYGVNS. This CDR3 reads CASAGTGTYYGYTF. In nucleotides, the CDR3 is TGTGCCAGCGCCGGGACAGGGACCTACTATGGCTACACCTTC.

This clone occurred a few times. This sequence joins TRBV27 and TRBJ2-7; D perhaps matches TRBD2 (6 bases). V lost 6 bases and J 4 bases, leaving 13 bases between the germline ends. The CDR3 contains 13 residues. Per the germline V gene, CDR1 is MNHEY and CDR2 is SMNVEV (reference sequence). The CDR3 here is CASRFIGGYEQYF. DNA of the CDR3: TGTGCCAGCAGATTTATCGGGGGATACGAGCAGTACTTC.

The V and J genes are TRBV7-9 and TRBJ1-2; 10 nucleotides line up with TRBD1. CDR1 and CDR2 from the germline V gene are SEHNR and FQNEAQ (reference sequence). This CDR3 comprises 17 residues. The ends lost 3 bases at V and 5 bases at J; junction bases unmatched: 12. CDR3 residues: CASSFTGTGALGYGYTF. CDR3 nucleotides: TGTGCCAGCAGCTTCACCGGGACAGGGGCATTAGGATATGGCTACACCTTC. Filled out from reference TRBV7-9 and TRBJ1-2, the complete variable domain reads DTGVSQNPRHKITKRGQNVTFRCDPISEHNRLYWYRQTLGQGPEFLTYFQNEAQLEKSRLLSDRFSAERPKGSFSTLEIQRTEQGDSAMYLCASSFTGTGALGYGYTFGSGTRLTVV.

The chain combines TRBV4-1 with TRBJ1-2, with 10 positions matching TRBD1. Germline lookup yields CDR1 MGHRA and CDR2 YSYEKL. The CDR3 contains 16 residues. V lost 2 bases to trimming and J lost 4 bases; unmatched junction nucleotides: 7. This chain's CDR3 is CASSQRGQGSRYGYTF. CDR3 in DNA: TGCGCCAGCAGCCAACGGGGACAGGGGTCCCGCTATGGCTACACCTTC.

This clone was observed once. The CDR3 coding sequence is TGTGCCAGCAGTCCCGGGGGGGACAGGTTGATAGCGGGAGGAAGGGTCAATGAGCAGTTCTTC. Encoded protein: CASSPGGDRLIAGGRVNEQFF. This chain connects TRBV27 to TRBJ2-1, with 10 bases lining up with TRBD2. With V trimmed by 5 bases and J by 6 bases, 25 bases remained unmatched. The CDR3 covers 21 residues. CDR1 MNHEY and CDR2 SMNVEV come from the germline V gene (reference sequence).

Remarks on this clone: One end of the junction is discordant with germline, which a read error may explain. The V call is TRBV7-9, the J call TRBJ1-2; weak D call: TRBD1 (5 bases). CDR1 SEHNR and CDR2 FQNEAQ come from the germline V gene (reference sequence). This CDR3 is 12 amino acids long. CDR3 sequence reads: CSSSSRTYGYTF. CDR3 DNA: TGTTCCAGCAGCTCTAGGACATATGGCTACACCTTC.

The gene calls are TRBV9 and TRBJ1-2; possible D gene TRBD1, 5 bases. Germline CDR1 reads SGDLS; CDR2 reads YYNGEE. Trimming pared 4 bases from V and 3 bases from J, leaving 10 bases between. The CDR3 contains 13 residues. CDR3 sequence (DNA): TGTGCCAGCAGCTTCGACAGCGACTATGGCTACACCTTC. Residues: CASSFDSDYGYTF. Full variable domain (missing parts from reference TRBV9 and TRBJ1-2): DSGVTQTPKHLITATGQRVTLRCSPRSGDLSVYWYQQSLDQGLQFLIQYYNGEERAKGNILERFSAQQFPDLHSELNLSSLELGDSALYFCASSFDSDYGYTFGSGTRLTVV.

The chain joins TRBV11-2 to TRBJ2-5; D is possibly TRBD1 (8 bases). Germline V gene sequence: CDR1 SGHAT, CDR2 FQNNGV. Deletions cut 9 bases from V and 5 bases from J, with 19 bases between. The CDR3 runs to 14 residues. DNA for the CDR3: TGTGCCAGTAGGACCACAGGGGGGGCTGAGACCCAGTACTTC. It codes for CASRTTGGAETQYF.

The CDR3 DNA follows: TGTGCCTGGAGGCCTGTACAGGGAACGGTTCAGTACTTC. This codes for CAWRPVQGTVQYF. The chain combines TRBV30 with TRBJ2-4; a possible D gene is TRBD1 (6 bases). From germline, CDR1 is GTSNPN and CDR2 SVGIG (reference sequence). The V gene lost 3 bases and the J gene lost 11 bases, with 17 bases spanning the gap. The CDR3 length is 13 residues.

The J gene is TRBJ2-7, the V gene TRBV6-5, with 9 bases matching TRBD1. There are 13 residues in the CDR3. Trimming removed 8 bases from V and 3 bases from J; junction bases left unmatched: 5. Germline CDR1 MNHEY, CDR2 SVGAGI. CDR3 sequence (DNA): TGTGCCAGCGAGTCGACAGGGGGCTACGAGCAGTACTTC. This encodes CASESTGGYEQYF.

The gene calls are TRBV14 and TRBJ2-7; weak D call: TRBD2 (6 bases). This CDR3 spans 16 amino acids. With 4 bases removed from V and 3 bases from J, the gap between germline ends came to 19 bases. Germline CDR1 is SGHDN and CDR2 is FVKESK. CDR3 nucleotide sequence: TGTGCCAGCAGCCTACTCTACGGGGAGGATTACTACGAGCAGTACTTC. This sequence encodes CASSLLYGEDYYEQYF.

The chain links TRBV9 to TRBJ2-3; D perhaps matches TRBD1 (5 bases). Germline V lookup: CDR1 SGDLS, CDR2 YYNGEE. V lost 3 bases and J 2 bases, leaving 10 bases between the germline ends. The CDR3 is made up of 14 amino acids. For the CDR3, the DNA is TGTGCCAGCAGCGCAGGGTCCTACACAGATACGCAGTATTTT. Protein: CASSAGSYTDTQYF.

The V and J genes are TRBV2 and TRBJ1-4, with D hard to call. Germline V lookup: CDR1 SNHLY, CDR2 FYNNEI. The CDR3 has 16 amino acids. V lost 5 bases, J lost 0 bases, and 13 bases lay in between. CDR3 nucleotide sequence: TGTGCCAGCAGTCGAGGGAGACCCACAACTAATGAAAAACTGTTTTTT. Translating gives CASSRGRPTTNEKLFF.

The V gene is TRBV19, the J gene TRBJ1-1; D call uncertain. CDR1 and CDR2 from the germline V gene are LNHDA and SQIVND (reference sequence). This CDR3 is 11 amino acids long. V lost 4 bases and J 5 bases, leaving 5 bases between the germline ends. The chain's CDR3 is CASSTRTEAFF. The CDR3 nucleotides are TGTGCCAGTAGTACCCGGACTGAAGCTTTCTTT.

CDR3 sequence: CASSYHRGFSYNEQFF. The CDR3 bases are TGTGCCAGCAGTTACCACAGGGGATTCTCCTACAATGAGCAGTTCTTC. The chain links TRBV28 to TRBJ2-1; 7 nucleotides line up with TRBD1. The CDR3 consists of 16 residues. CDR1 MDHEN and CDR2 SYDVKM come from the germline V gene. Losses at the gene ends were 4 bases for V and 0 bases for J; bases not matched to a gene: 6.

A few counts support this clone. The CDR3 DNA sequence: TGTGCCAGCAGGTTTCCCCGGGGGGACACTGAAGCTTTCTTT. Its protein product is CASRFPRGDTEAFF. J is TRBJ1-1 and V is TRBV7-3; D perhaps matches TRBD1 (5 bases). Germline V gives CDR1 SGHTA, CDR2 FQGTGA. Trimming removed 6 bases from V and 3 bases from J, with 14 bases in between. The CDR3 is 14 amino acids.

This chain links TRBV6-6 with TRBJ1-1, with unresolved D. The germline V and J ends were trimmed by 6 bases and 3 bases, with 14 bases remaining between them. The CDR3 has 14 amino acids. CDR1 and CDR2 (germline): MNHNY, SVGAGI (reference sequence). The CDR3 DNA reads as TGTGCCAGCAGCTACCGCGGGATGGACACTGAAGCTTTCTTT. Protein sequence: CASSYRGMDTEAFF.